The next 6 T cell receptor beta chains were all read from a single sample in a study of cytomegalovirus exposure and HLA in healthy donors. PCR used 60 Vbeta primers and 13 Jbeta primers. The method was immunoSEQ multiplex PCR; TCRdb's version includes in-frame clones alone and lacks a portion of them. Of about 120,000 clones in the sample, about three quarters were seen once. The sequencing sample was made of PBMCs. The source is a man between 60 and 70 years old in good health and CMV-seropositive.

The chain links TRBV7-3 to TRBJ2-1, with TRBD2 matching 10 bases. Trimming cost V 3 bases and J 0 bases; bases outside gene matches: 8. The CDR3 is 18 amino acids. Per the germline V gene, CDR1 is SGHTA and CDR2 is FQGTGA. CDR3 sequence reads: CASSLLAGGPSSYNEQFF. CDR3 sequence (DNA): TGTGCCAGCAGCTTGTTAGCGGGGGGCCCCAGCTCCTACAATGAGCAGTTCTTC.

The chain has TRBV2 and TRBJ2-7, with D possibly TRBD2 on 5 matching bases. The CDR3 is 14 amino acids. The germline V and J ends were trimmed by 6 bases and 0 bases, with 12 bases remaining between them. CDR1 is SNHLY and CDR2 is FYNNEI in the germline V gene. The CDR3 sequence: CASRARGLSYEQYF. CDR3 bases: TGTGCCAGCAGGGCTCGGGGTCTCTCCTACGAGCAGTACTTC. The complete variable domain, with remaining parts taken from reference TRBV2 and TRBJ2-7, reads EPEVTQTPSHQVTQMGQEVILRCVPISNHLYFYWYRQILGQKVEFLVSFYNNEISEKSEIFDDQFSVERPDGSNFTLKIRSTKLEDSAMYFCASRARGLSYEQYFGPGTRLTVT.

The chain has TRBV4-1 and TRBJ2-5; TRBD2 is a possible D gene (6 bases). This CDR3 has 14 residues. V was shortened by 2 bases and J by 4 bases, with 11 bases between the two germline ends. Germline CDR1 MGHRA, CDR2 YSYEKL. The CDR3 region has the DNA TGCGCCAGCAGCCAACCGACTAGGTCAGAGACCCAGTACTTC. This codes for CASSQPTRSETQYF.

The chain recombines TRBV11-3 with TRBJ1-2; the D gene is possibly TRBD1 (5 bases). The CDR3 extends over 14 amino acids. The germline V and J ends were trimmed by 5 bases and 3 bases, with 13 bases remaining between them. Germline V gene sequence: CDR1 SGHNT, CDR2 YENEEA. CDR3 region: CASSQPGTDYGYTF. The CDR3 nucleotides read TGTGCCAGCAGCCAACCCGGGACTGACTATGGCTACACCTTC.

The V and J genes are TRBV5-1 and TRBJ1-1; D is unclear. The germline V gene has CDR1 SGHRS and CDR2 YFSETQ. The CDR3 is 14 amino acids. Trimming pared 2 bases from V and 1 base from J, leaving 9 bases between. Here the CDR3 reads CASSFGMSNTEAFF. CDR3 in DNA: TGCGCCAGCAGCTTCGGGATGTCGAACACTGAAGCTTTCTTT.

This clone has only one observation. The rearrangement uses TRBV23-1 and TRBJ1-5; the D gene is possibly TRBD1 (6 bases). TRBV23-1 is noted as an ORF with a role that remains uncertain. The CDR3 is made up of 16 amino acids. The V end was cut by 7 bases, the J end by 2 bases, with 18 bases between. The CDR3 region is CASTYWGRGCNQPQHF. The CDR3 DNA reads as TGCGCCAGCACCTACTGGGGCAGGGGATGCAATCAGCCCCAGCATTTT.